Following are 21 T cell receptor beta chains from one sample sequenced in a study of regulatory T cells in long-lasting Graves disease. Sequencing libraries for TCR beta were prepared with iRepertoire HTBI primers and Arm-PCR of CDR3 regions. Each CDR3 protein is one row after TCRdb ran MiXCR on the multiplex PCR reads. The data contain approximately 560,000 distinct CDR3 sequences, roughly 15% of them seen just once; the ten biggest clones take up approximately 12%. Documented time point: newly diagnosed GD, antithyroid drugs for less than 3 months. RNA extracted from PBMCs served as the sequencing template. The data also belong to a second study, concerning T cells in Graves' hyperthyroidism and ophthalmopathy.

The sample consisted of peripheral blood mononuclear cells (PBMCs), taken at new diagnosis, from a patient treated with antithyroid drugs. These TCRs come from a man between 18 and 35 years old with Graves disease.

This clonotype was picked up a small number of times. The V call is TRBV27, the J call TRBJ2-7; possibly TRBD1 for D (5 bases). Germline lookup yields CDR1 MNHEY and CDR2 SMNVEV (reference sequence). CDR3 length: 14 amino acids. V was trimmed by 3 bases and J by 7 bases, leaving 16 bases between them. The chain's CDR3 is CASSFRQTLKEQYF. As DNA, the CDR3 is TGTGCCAGCAGTTTTAGACAGACCCTTAAGGAGCAGTACTTC.

This clonotype was recorded many times. The chain has TRBV7-6 and TRBJ2-7; 10 bases match TRBD1. V shed 5 bases, J shed 6 bases, and the junction held 10 bases outside the gene matches. This CDR3 is built from 15 residues. Germline loops: CDR1 SGHVS, CDR2 FNYEAQ. CDR3 in DNA: TGTGCCAGCAGCCCGATGGGACAGGGGCTAGGCGAGCAGTACTTC. This translates into CASSPMGQGLGEQYF.

The table lists this clonotype with a count of one. The chain carries TRBV12-3 or TRBV12-4 and TRBJ2-7, with D perhaps TRBD1 (5 bases). V lost 6 bases and J lost 2, with 11 bases in between. This CDR3 region has 13 residues. CDR3 amino acids: CASRNVGAYEQYF. The CDR3 DNA follows: TGTGCCAGCAGAAATGTAGGGGCCTACGAGCAGTACTTC.

This clonotype came up many times. The chain couples TRBV5-1 to TRBJ2-7, with 7 bases matching TRBD1. Germline CDR1 and CDR2: SGHRS and YFSETQ. This CDR3 is 13 amino acids long. Trimming took 3 bases from V and 4 from J; bases not matched to a gene: 4. In DNA, the CDR3 is TGCGCCAGCAGCTGGGACAGAGGTTACGAGCAGTACTTC. It translates to CASSWDRGYEQYF.

The sample holds many counts of this clonotype. The chain employs TRBV29-1 and TRBJ2-7; the match to TRBD2 covers 14 bases. The length of the CDR3 is 14 residues. With 6 bases clipped from V and 6 bases from J, the junction kept 7 bases outside the gene matches. Germline-derived CDR1 and CDR2 are SQVTM and ANQGSEA. Written as DNA, the CDR3 is TGCAGCGTCCTGGGACTAGCGGGAGTCTCCGAGCAGTACTTC. This gives the protein CSVLGLAGVSEQYF.

This clonotype showed up many times. The rearrangement links TRBV5-8 to TRBJ2-7; no reliable D call. V lost 1 base, J lost 3 bases, and 11 bases lay in between. CDR1 is SGHTS and CDR2 is YDEGEE in the germline V gene. The CDR3 runs 14 residues. CDR3 bases: TGTGCCAGCAGCTTGCCCTCGGACGGCTACGAGCAGTACTTC. Residues: CASSLPSDGYEQYF. Filled out from reference TRBV5-8 and TRBJ2-7, the complete variable domain reads EAGVTQSPTHLIKTRGQQATLRCSPISGHTSVYWYQQALGLGLQFLLWYDEGEERNRGNFPPRFSGRQFPNYSSELNVNALELEDSALYLCASSLPSDGYEQYFGPGTRLTVT.

The chain links TRBV25-1 to TRBJ1-3; 8 positions match TRBD1. The CDR3 consists of 18 residues. CDR1 is MGHDK, CDR2 SYGVNS, per germline. Trimming took 5 bases from V and 3 from J; bases not matched to a gene: 15. CDR3 nucleotides: TGTGCCAGCAGTCCGAGAAAAGGCAGGGGGCTAGGTGGAAACACCATATATTTT. Protein product: CASSPRKGRGLGGNTIYF. The variable domain in full, completed from reference TRBV25-1 and TRBJ1-3, reads EADIYQTPRYLVIGTGKKITLECSQTMGHDKMYWYQQDPGMELHLIHYSYGVNSTEKGDLSSESTVSRIRTEHFPLTLESARPSHTSQYLCASSPRKGRGLGGNTIYFGEGSWLTVV.

In this sample, this clonotype turned up many times. V gene TRBV7-2 combines with J gene TRBJ2-7; either TRBD1 or TRBD2 may supply D (6 bases each). Looked up from germline, CDR1 is SGHTA and CDR2 is FQGNSA. The CDR3 has 13 residues. V dropped 5 bases and J dropped 9 bases, with 17 bases sitting between them. CDR3 in amino acids: CASSPDAGQGQYF. CDR3 nucleotides: TGTGCCAGCAGCCCTGATGCGGGACAAGGGCAGTACTTC.

This clonotype was detected ten times or more. The rearrangement uses TRBV7-3 and TRBJ2-1; a weak D match, TRBD2 (6 bases). Germline V gene sequence: CDR1 SGHTA, CDR2 FQGTGA. CDR3 length: 13 residues. V was clipped by 3 bases and J by 8 bases, with 11 bases between them. CDR3 sequence reads: CASSLGGGDEQFF. The CDR3 DNA sequence: TGTGCCAGCAGCTTGGGCGGAGGGGATGAGCAGTTCTTC.

A remark on this clonotype: Since a much larger clone is just one base distant, this may be a read error. This likely comes from a read error, as the CDR3 has no conserved phenylalanine or tryptophan at its end. This chain uses TRBV11-1 with TRBJ1-1; D may be TRBD1 (6 bases). Trimming removed 6 bases from V and 6 bases from J, with 23 bases in between. Germline assignment: CDR1 SGHAT and CDR2 FQDESV (reference sequence). The CDR3 runs to 16 residues. CDR3 sequence reads: CASSSIRDKANAEAFY. As DNA, the CDR3 is TGTGCCAGCAGTTCGATCCGGGACAAGGCTAACGCTGAAGCTTTCTAT.

This sequence joins TRBV19 and TRBJ1-5; D is undetermined. V lost 5 bases and J 7 bases, leaving 21 bases between the germline ends. Per germline, CDR1 LNHDA and CDR2 SQIVND (reference sequence). The CDR3 extends over 16 amino acids. The DNA for the CDR3 is TGTGCCAGTAGTCTCATATCCGGGAGCTCGGGGCAGCCCCAGCATTTT. The encoded protein is CASSLISGSSGQPQHF.

This rearrangement joins TRBV7-9 to TRBJ1-2; TRBD1 is a possible D gene (6 bases). Trimming cost V 5 bases and J 0 bases, with 22 bases left between them. Germline V CDR1 and CDR2: SEHNR, FQNEAQ (reference sequence). This CDR3 spans 18 amino acids. CDR3 region: CASSQTRFPQGANYGYTF. CDR3 bases: TGTGCCAGCAGCCAAACCCGGTTCCCACAGGGCGCTAACTATGGCTACACCTTC.

This clonotype was found many times. The chain links TRBV30 to TRBJ2-2; 11 bases fit TRBD2. This CDR3 is built from 15 residues. The ends lost 5 bases at V and 6 bases at J; junction bases unmatched: 8. Per the germline V gene, CDR1 is GTSNPN and CDR2 is SVGIG (reference sequence). The CDR3 DNA reads TGTGCCTGGCGAAAAGCACTAGCGGGAGCCGGGGAGCTGTTTTTT. This translates into CAWRKALAGAGELFF.

This clonotype was seen more than once but under ten times. The chain recombines TRBV7-2 with TRBJ2-1; D is possibly TRBD1 (5 bases). V shed 6 bases and J shed 0 bases, with 9 bases lying between them. From germline, CDR1 is SGHTA and CDR2 FQGNSA. This CDR3 has 14 residues. CDR3 in DNA: TGTGCCAGCAGTCGACAGAGCTCCTACAATGAGCAGTTCTTC. The encoded protein is CASSRQSSYNEQFF.

The gene calls are TRBV6-2 or TRBV6-3 and TRBJ1-2, with TRBD1 identical over 7 bases. The CDR3 has 14 amino acids. CDR1 and CDR2 (germline): MNHEY, SVGEGT. V lost 10 bases, J lost 4 bases, and 12 bases stayed unmatched. CDR3 amino acids: CAIVQGMLSYGYTF. In DNA, the CDR3 is TGTGCCATTGTACAGGGGATGCTGTCCTATGGCTACACCTTC.

This clonotype was seen at least ten times. The gene calls are TRBV28 and TRBJ2-4, with D maybe TRBD1 (6 bases). Germline CDR1 and CDR2: MDHEN and SYDVKM. The CDR3 length is 11 residues. The V and J ends lost 11 bases and 6 bases respectively, with 11 bases between them. This CDR3 reads CAAQGGNIQYF. The CDR3, as DNA: TGTGCCGCCCAAGGGGGAAACATTCAGTACTTC.

This clonotype came up many times. CDR3: CASSTGVRQPQHF. The CDR3 nucleotides are TGTGCCAGCAGTACAGGCGTCCGTCAGCCCCAGCATTTT. The V call is TRBV7-2, the J call TRBJ1-5; D might be TRBD1 (5 bases). V dropped 6 bases and J dropped 6 bases, with 12 bases sitting between them. The CDR3 has 13 amino acids. Per the germline V gene, CDR1 is SGHTA and CDR2 is FQGNSA. Combining the CDR3 with reference TRBV7-2 and TRBJ1-5 gives the whole variable domain GAGVSQSPSNKVTEKGKDVELRCDPISGHTALYWYRQSLGQGLEFLIYFQGNSAPDKSGLPSDRFSAERTGGSVSTLTIQRTQQEDSAVYLCASSTGVRQPQHFGDGTRLSIL.

The chain recombines TRBV6-1 with TRBJ1-5, with unresolved D. V was cut by 9 bases and J by 1 base, with 16 bases left in between. CDR1 and CDR2 (germline): MNHNS, SASEGT. CDR3 size: 15 residues. The CDR3: CASLAFRESNQPQHF. The CDR3 coding sequence is TGTGCCAGTTTAGCCTTCCGGGAAAGCAATCAGCCCCAGCATTTT.

This chain connects TRBV20-1 to TRBJ1-5; 7 nucleotides match TRBD1. Trimming cost V 6 bases and J 9 bases; bases outside gene matches: 8. The length of the CDR3 is 12 residues. CDR1 DFQATT and CDR2 SNEGSKA come from the germline V gene (reference sequence). The CDR3: CSARQGDRPQHF. As DNA, the CDR3 is TGCAGTGCCCGACAGGGCGATCGGCCCCAGCATTTT.

The V and J genes are TRBV19 and TRBJ2-7; either TRBD1 or TRBD2 may fit D (6 bases each). Trimming left V 8 bases short and J 6 bases short, with 17 bases between. Looked up from germline, CDR1 is LNHDA and CDR2 is SQIVND (reference sequence). The CDR3 totals 13 residues. The CDR3 DNA follows: TGTGCCAGTGGATACAGGGACTCGAGCGAGCAGTACTTC. This encodes CASGYRDSSEQYF.

This clonotype has at least ten counts. This chain joins TRBV29-1 and TRBJ2-7; possible D gene TRBD2, 5 bases. This CDR3 has 14 residues. V was clipped by 7 bases and J by 2 bases, with 18 bases between them. Germline CDR1 and CDR2: SQVTM and ANQGSEA. DNA of the CDR3: TGCAGCGCTATACCGGGATCCGGGGCCTACGAGCAGTACTTC. It encodes CSAIPGSGAYEQYF.